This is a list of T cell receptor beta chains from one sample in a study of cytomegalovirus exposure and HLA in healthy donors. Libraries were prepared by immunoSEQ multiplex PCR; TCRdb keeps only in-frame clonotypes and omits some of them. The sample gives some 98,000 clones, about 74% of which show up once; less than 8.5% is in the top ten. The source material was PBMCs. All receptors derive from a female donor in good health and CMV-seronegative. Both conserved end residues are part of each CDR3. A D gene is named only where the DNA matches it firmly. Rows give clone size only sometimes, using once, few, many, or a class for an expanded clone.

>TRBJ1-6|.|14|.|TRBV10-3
CATRSPRDNSPLHF
TGTGCCACCAGATCCCCCAGGGATAATTCACCCCTCCACTTT
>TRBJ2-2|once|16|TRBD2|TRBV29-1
CSVVGGGRGRTGELFF
TGCAGCGTTGTTGGGGGGGGAAGGGGTAGGACCGGGGAGCTGTTTTTT
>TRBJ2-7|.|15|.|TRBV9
CASSAAGAGTYEQYF
TGTGCCAGCAGCGCCGCAGGGGCTGGGACCTACGAGCAGTACTTC
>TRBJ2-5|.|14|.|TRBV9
CASSEDGGWETQYF
TGTGCCAGCAGCGAGGACGGAGGATGGGAGACCCAGTACTTC
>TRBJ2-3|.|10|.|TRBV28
CASSPPKQYF
TGTGCCAGCAGTCCCCCCAAGCAGTATTTT
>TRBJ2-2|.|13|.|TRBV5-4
CASSLGLAGELFF
TGTGCCAGCAGCTTGGGACTAGCCGGGGAGCTGTTTTTT
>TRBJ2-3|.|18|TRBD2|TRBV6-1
CASSEARWGGTSTDTQYF
TGTGCCAGCAGTGAAGCGAGGTGGGGGGGGACTAGCACAGATACGCAGTATTTT
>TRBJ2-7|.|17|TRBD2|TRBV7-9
CASSRTGAGTSGYEQYF
TGTGCCAGCAGCCGTACAGGGGCCGGGACTAGCGGGTACGAGCAGTACTTC
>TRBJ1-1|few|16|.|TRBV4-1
CASSPRMGGSNTEAFF
TGCGCCAGCAGCCCAAGAATGGGAGGGTCCAACACTGAAGCTTTCTTT
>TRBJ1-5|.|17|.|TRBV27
CASSPIDGGIRNQPQHF
TGTGCCAGCAGTCCCATCGACGGGGGTATCAGAAATCAGCCCCAGCATTTT
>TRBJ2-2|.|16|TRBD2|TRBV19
CASRKGISGYTGELFF
TGTGCCAGTAGGAAGGGGATTAGCGGGTACACCGGGGAGCTGTTTTTT
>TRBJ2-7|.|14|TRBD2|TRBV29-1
CSAAYSGSSYEQYF
TGCAGCGCTGCCTATAGCGGGAGCTCCTACGAGCAGTACTTC
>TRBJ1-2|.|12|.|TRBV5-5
CASSWAQGGYTF
TGTGCCAGCAGCTGGGCGCAGGGGGGCTACACCTTC
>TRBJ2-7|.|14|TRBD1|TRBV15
CATSRSGGPYEQYF
TGTGCCACCAGCAGATCAGGGGGCCCCTACGAGCAGTACTTC
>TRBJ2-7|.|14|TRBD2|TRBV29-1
CSVGSRLAVREQYF
TGCAGCGTTGGTTCTAGACTAGCCGTCCGCGAGCAGTACTTC
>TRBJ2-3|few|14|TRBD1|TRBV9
CASSAGQGADTQYF
TGTGCCAGCAGCGCCGGACAGGGGGCGGATACGCAGTATTTT
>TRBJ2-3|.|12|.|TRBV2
CASSEEGDTQYF
TGTGCCAGCAGTGAAGAGGGGGATACGCAGTATTTT
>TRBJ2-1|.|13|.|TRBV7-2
CASRLDSLNEQFF
TGTGCCAGCAGGTTAGACAGCCTAAATGAGCAGTTCTTC
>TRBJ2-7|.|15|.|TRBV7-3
CASSLTGGLDYEQYF
TGTGCCAGCAGCTTAACGGGCGGGTTAGACTACGAGCAGTACTTC
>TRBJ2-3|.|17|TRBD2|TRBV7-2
CASSLVQSSGRGDTQYF
TGTGCCAGCAGCTTAGTTCAGTCTAGCGGGAGGGGAGATACGCAGTATTTT
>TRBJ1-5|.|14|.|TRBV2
CASSVELINQPQHF
TGTGCCAGCAGTGTCGAACTGATCAATCAGCCCCAGCATTTT
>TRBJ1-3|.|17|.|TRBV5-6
CASSLSGQLHSGNTIYF
TGTGCCAGCAGCTTGTCCGGACAGCTCCACTCTGGAAACACCATATATTTT
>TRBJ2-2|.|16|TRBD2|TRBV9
CASSVVAGRNTGELFF
TGTGCCAGCAGCGTCGTAGCGGGGAGGAACACCGGGGAGCTGTTTTTT
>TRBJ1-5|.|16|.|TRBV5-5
CASSTGPGGGNQPQHF
TGTGCCAGCAGCACGGGCCCCGGCGGGGGCAATCAGCCCCAGCATTTT
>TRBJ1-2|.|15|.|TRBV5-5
CASSLAGGARRGYTF
TGTGCCAGCAGCTTGGCTGGGGGGGCGCGAAGAGGCTACACCTTC
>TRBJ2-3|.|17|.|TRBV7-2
CASSFRRLSSGTDTQYF
TGTGCCAGCAGCTTCCGCCGACTCTCCTCGGGCACAGATACGCAGTATTTT
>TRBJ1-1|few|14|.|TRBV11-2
CASNFFGMNTEAFF
TGTGCCAGCAACTTTTTCGGGATGAACACTGAAGCTTTCTTT
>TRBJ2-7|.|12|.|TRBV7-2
CASSFPFSEQYF
TGTGCCAGCAGCTTCCCCTTTTCCGAGCAGTACTTC
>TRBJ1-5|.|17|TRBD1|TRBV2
CASSPRTGLVGNQPQHF
TGTGCCAGCAGTCCCAGGACAGGGCTGGTGGGCAATCAGCCCCAGCATTTT
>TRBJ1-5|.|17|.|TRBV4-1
CASSHSFKGTPNQPQHF
TGCGCCAGCAGCCATTCATTTAAAGGGACACCAAATCAGCCCCAGCATTTT
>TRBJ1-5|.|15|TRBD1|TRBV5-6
CASSSSGTDNQPQHF
TGTGCCAGCAGCTCCTCGGGGACAGATAATCAGCCCCAGCATTTT
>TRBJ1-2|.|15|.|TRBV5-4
CASSLVPGDNYGYTF
TGTGCCAGCAGCTTGGTCCCAGGCGATAACTATGGCTACACCTTC
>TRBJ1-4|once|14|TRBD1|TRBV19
CASTRDRGGEKLFF
TGTGCCAGTACCCGGGACAGGGGTGGAGAAAAACTGTTTTTT
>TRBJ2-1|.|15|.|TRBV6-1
CASSAPGTSYNEQFF
TGTGCCAGCAGCGCCCCGGGAACCTCCTACAATGAGCAGTTCTTC
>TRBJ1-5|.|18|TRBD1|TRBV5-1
CASSLRASGTGLPQPQHF
TGCGCCAGCAGCTTGAGGGCCTCCGGGACAGGCTTGCCTCAGCCCCAGCATTTT
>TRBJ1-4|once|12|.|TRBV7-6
CASSFSGEKLFF
TGTGCCAGCAGCTTCTCCGGTGAAAAACTGTTTTTT
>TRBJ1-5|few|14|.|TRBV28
CASSFTEINQPQHF
TGTGCCAGCAGTTTTACAGAAATCAATCAGCCCCAGCATTTT
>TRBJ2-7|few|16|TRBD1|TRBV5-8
CASSSRTGPLVYEQYF
TGTGCCAGCAGCTCGAGGACAGGGCCGCTCGTCTACGAGCAGTACTTC
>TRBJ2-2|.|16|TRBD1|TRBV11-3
CASSLGGGEDTGELFF
TGTGCCAGCAGCTTAGGAGGGGGCGAAGACACCGGGGAGCTGTTTTTT
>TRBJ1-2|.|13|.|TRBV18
CATSMGAFYGYTF
TGTGCCACCTCTATGGGGGCATTCTATGGCTACACCTTC
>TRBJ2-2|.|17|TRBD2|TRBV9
CASSAGLAGGPTGELFF
TGTGCCAGCAGCGCGGGACTAGCGGGAGGGCCGACCGGGGAGCTGTTTTTT
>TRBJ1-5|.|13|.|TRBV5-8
CASSLGHPQPQHF
TGTGCCAGCAGCCTGGGACATCCTCAGCCCCAGCATTTT
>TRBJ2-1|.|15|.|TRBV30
CAWSGKGLSYNEQFF
TGTGCCTGGAGTGGGAAGGGGCTCTCCTACAATGAGCAGTTCTTC
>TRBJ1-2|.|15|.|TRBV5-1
CASSLARSDYYGYTF
TGCGCCAGCAGCTTGGCCCGCAGTGATTACTATGGCTACACCTTC
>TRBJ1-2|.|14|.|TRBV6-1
CASKVGGVYYGYTF
TGTGCCAGCAAAGTTGGAGGGGTATACTATGGCTACACCTTC
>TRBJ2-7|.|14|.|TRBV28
CASGADRPSYEQYF
TGTGCCAGCGGGGCAGACAGGCCCTCCTACGAGCAGTACTTC
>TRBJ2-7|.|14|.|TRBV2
CASTLGWGPSEQYF
TGTGCCAGCACCCTCGGCTGGGGCCCTAGCGAGCAGTACTTC
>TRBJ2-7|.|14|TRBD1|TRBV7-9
CASSSGTEVYEQYF
TGTGCCAGCAGTTCCGGGACAGAAGTCTACGAGCAGTACTTC
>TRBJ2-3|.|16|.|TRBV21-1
CASSGRTGDFTDTQYF
TGTGCCAGCAGCGGCCGGACAGGAGATTTCACAGATACGCAGTATTTT